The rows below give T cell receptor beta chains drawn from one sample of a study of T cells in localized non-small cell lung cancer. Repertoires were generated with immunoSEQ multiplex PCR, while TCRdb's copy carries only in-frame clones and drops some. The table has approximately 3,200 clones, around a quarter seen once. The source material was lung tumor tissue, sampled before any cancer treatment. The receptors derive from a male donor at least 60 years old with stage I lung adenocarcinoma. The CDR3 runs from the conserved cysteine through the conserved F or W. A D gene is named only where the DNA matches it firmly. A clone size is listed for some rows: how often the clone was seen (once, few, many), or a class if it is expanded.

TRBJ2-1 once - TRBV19 TGTGCCAGTATCCCGACTGGAGACGATCCCTACAATGAGCAGTTCTTC CASIPTGDDPYNEQFF
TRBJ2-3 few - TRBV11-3 TGTGCCAGCAGCCTGACAGGTTATGGCACAGATACGCAGTATTTT CASSLTGYGTDTQYF
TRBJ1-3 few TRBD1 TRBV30 TGTGCCTGGACCCGCTGGACAGGGGGAAACACCATATATTTT CAWTRWTGGNTIYF
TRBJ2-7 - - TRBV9 TGTGCCAGCAGCCACGGGACGGAGCCTACCTACGAGCAGTACTTC CASSHGTEPTYEQYF
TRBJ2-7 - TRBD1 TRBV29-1 TGCAGCGTCTGTTTCGGGACAGGGGGCTACGAGCAGTACTTC CSVCFGTGGYEQYF
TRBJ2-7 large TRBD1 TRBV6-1 TGTGCCAGCAGTGAAGTGGGGGCAGGGGGCTCCTACGAGCAGTACTTC CASSEVGAGGSYEQYF
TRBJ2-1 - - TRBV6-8 TGTGCCAGCAGTGACAGGACAAATGAGCAGTTCTTC CASSDRTNEQFF
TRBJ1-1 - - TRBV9 TGTGCCAGCAGCCGCAATGGACAGAGGGACACTGAAGCTTTCTTT CASSRNGQRDTEAFF
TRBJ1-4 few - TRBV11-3 TGTGCCAGCAGCCTCACAGTTGCTAATGAAAAACTGTTTTTT CASSLTVANEKLFF
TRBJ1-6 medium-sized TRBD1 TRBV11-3 TGTGCCAGCAGCTCATCCGGGACAGGGTATTCACCCCTCCACTTT CASSSSGTGYSPLHF
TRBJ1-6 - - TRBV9 TGTGCCAGCAGCGAGACAGGTCCTAATTCACCCCTCCACTTT CASSETGPNSPLHF
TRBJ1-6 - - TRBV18 TGTGCCAGCTCCCAAGCTGTTGGGATCTCACCCCTCCACTTT CASSQAVGISPLHF
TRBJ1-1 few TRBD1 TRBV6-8 TGTGCCAGCAGTTACTCGAGTTCAGGGGGGAACACTGAAGCTTTCTTT CASSYSSSGGNTEAFF
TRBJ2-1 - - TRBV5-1 TGCGCCAGCAGCTGGGACGCACAGGGTCAGGCACAGTTCTTC CASSWDAQGQAQFF
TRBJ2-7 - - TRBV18 TGTGCCAGCTCACTGTCGCGGGGAGCGGCATCCTACGAGCAGTACTTC CASSLSRGAASYEQYF
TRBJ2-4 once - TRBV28 TGTGCCAGCAGTCCACACAGTAATGCCAAAAACATTCAGTACTTC CASSPHSNAKNIQYF
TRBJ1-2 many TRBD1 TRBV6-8 TGTGCCAGCGGTGACGGACAGGGCATCTATGGCTACACCTTC CASGDGQGIYGYTF
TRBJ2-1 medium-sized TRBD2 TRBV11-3 TGTGCCAGCAGCTTAGTGGGGACTAGCGGGGGGGCACAGTTCTTC CASSLVGTSGGAQFF
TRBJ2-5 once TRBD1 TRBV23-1 TGCGCCAGCAGTCGGGACAGGGCCTACCGAGAGACCCAGTACTTC CASSRDRAYRETQYF
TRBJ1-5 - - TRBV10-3 TGTGCCAGCCGATTAACGGTTCTGAGTCAGCCCCAGCATTTT CASRLTVLSQPQHF
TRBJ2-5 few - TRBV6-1 TGTGCCAGCAGTGAAGGTACAATGACTCAAGAGACCCAGTACTTC CASSEGTMTQETQYF
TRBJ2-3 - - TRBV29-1 TGCAGCGTCCGAGAGGGGACCAGCACAGATACGCAGTATTTT CSVREGTSTDTQYF
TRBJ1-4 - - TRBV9 TGTGCCAGTAAATCAGGGACAACTAATGAAAAACTGTTTTTT CASKSGTTNEKLFF
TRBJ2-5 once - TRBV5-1 TGCGCCAGCAGCTTGTTAGCGCAATTCCAAGAGACCCAGTACTTC CASSLLAQFQETQYF
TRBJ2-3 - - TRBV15 TGTGCCACCACTCCTGGTGGGGGTCCGAGCACAGATACGCAGTATTTT CATTPGGGPSTDTQYF
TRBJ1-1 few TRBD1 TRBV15 TGTGCCACCAGCAGAGGGGACAGGGCGAACACTGAAGCTTTCTTT CATSRGDRANTEAFF
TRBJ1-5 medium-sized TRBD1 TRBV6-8 TGTGCCAGCAGGGACGGGACAGGGAGGAATCAGCCCCAGCATTTT CASRDGTGRNQPQHF
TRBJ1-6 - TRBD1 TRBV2 TGTGCCAGGAAGACAGGGTCCGCATATAATTCACCCCTCCACTTT CARKTGSAYNSPLHF
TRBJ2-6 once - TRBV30 TGTGCCTGGAGTGTCGGGCAACGCCAGGCCAACGTCCTGACTTTC CAWSVGQRQANVLTF
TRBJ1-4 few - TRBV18 TGTGCCAGCTCACCGAACAGCGGGGCTAATGAAAAACTGTTTTTT CASSPNSGANEKLFF
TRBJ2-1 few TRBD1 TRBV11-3 TGTGCCAGCAGCCTCCCATCGGGACAGGGTTCCTACAATGAGCAGTTCTTC CASSLPSGQGSYNEQFF
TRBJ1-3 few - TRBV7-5 TGTGCCAGCAGCTTGCGCCTAACAGGGGGCTCTGGAAACACCATATATTTT CASSLRLTGGSGNTIYF
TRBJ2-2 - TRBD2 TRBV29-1 TGCAGCGTTGCCCTAGCGGGCACCGGGGAGCTGTTTTTT CSVALAGTGELFF
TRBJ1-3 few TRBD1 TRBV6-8 TGTGCCAGCAGAAACAGGGGGCACGGAAACACCATATATTTT CASRNRGHGNTIYF
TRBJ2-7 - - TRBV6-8 TGTGCCAGCAGTAAAGGGGCGCTCGAGCAGTACTTC CASSKGALEQYF
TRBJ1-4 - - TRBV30 TGTGCCTGGAGTGTGGAGGAAAAACTGTTTTTT CAWSVEEKLFF
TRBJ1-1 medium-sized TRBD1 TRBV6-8 TGTGCCAGCAGCTGGGACAGGGGGGCCAACACTGAAGCTTTCTTT CASSWDRGANTEAFF
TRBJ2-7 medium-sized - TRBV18 TGTGCCAGCTCACCGGGCAGAGCCTACGAGCAGTACTTC CASSPGRAYEQYF
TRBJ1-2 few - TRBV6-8 TGTGCCAGCAGTTACGGGGGACCGTCAATCTTTGGCTACACCTTC CASSYGGPSIFGYTF
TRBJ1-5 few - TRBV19 TGTGCCAGTAGCCCCGGGGGGAGGAATCAGCCCCAGCATTTT CASSPGGRNQPQHF
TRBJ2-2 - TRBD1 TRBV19 TGTGCCACGAGGACAGGGGGCGAAACCGGGGAGCTGTTTTTT CATRTGGETGELFF
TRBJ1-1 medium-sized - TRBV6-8 TGTGCCAGCAGTTACCTGACAGGCATAGAAGCTTTCTTT CASSYLTGIEAFF
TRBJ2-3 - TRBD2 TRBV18 TGTGCCAGCTCACCACCCCTAGCGGGGACAGATACGCAGTATTTT CASSPPLAGTDTQYF
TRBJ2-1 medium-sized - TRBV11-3 TGTGCCAGCAGCTTGGCCCCCGGCTCCTACAATGAGCAGTTCTTC CASSLAPGSYNEQFF
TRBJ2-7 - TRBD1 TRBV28 TGTGCCAGCAGCTCCGGGACAGGGGTGGGGGAGCAGTACTTC CASSSGTGVGEQYF
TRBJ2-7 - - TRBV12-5 TGTGCTAGTGGCCCCGGAGGGGTATTTGACGAGCAGTACTTC CASGPGGVFDEQYF
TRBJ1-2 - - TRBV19 TGTGCCAGTAGTATAGACCTAATCACCGGGACCTCAAAAGGCTACACCTTC CASSIDLITGTSKGYTF
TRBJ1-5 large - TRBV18 TGTGCCAGCTCACTTTCGGGGGCTTATAGCAATCAGCCCCAGCATTTT CASSLSGAYSNQPQHF
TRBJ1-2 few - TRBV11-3 TGTGCCAGCAGCTTATGGGGGGCAGCACTCTATGGCTACACCTTC CASSLWGAALYGYTF
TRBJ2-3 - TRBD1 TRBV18 TGTGCCAGCTCACCAGGACAGGAAACGCAGTATTTT CASSPGQETQYF
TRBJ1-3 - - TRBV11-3 TGTGCCAGCAGCTTATTGGGCAGGGGAAGCTCTGGAAACACCATATATTTT CASSLLGRGSSGNTIYF
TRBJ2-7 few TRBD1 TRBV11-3 TGTGCCAGCAGCTTGGGGACAGGGTCATACTACGAGCAGTACTTC CASSLGTGSYYEQYF